Listed below are T cell receptor beta chains from one sample, sequenced in a study of T-cell memory formation after mild COVID-19. TCRdb processed the 5' RACE reads anew with MiXCR; each CDR3 protein has one entry. This table holds approximately 180,000 distinct CDR3 sequences, approximately 16% found once. Sequencing was performed on PBMCs or a T cell subset sorted from them (not recorded which). The source is an adult woman who had mild COVID-19 (a few samples of this study predate the infection). Cell type and time point are not known. The CDR3 runs from the conserved cysteine through the conserved F or W. Each record gives: D gene, clone size, J gene, V gene, CDR3 protein, CDR3 DNA. A D gene is named only where the DNA matches it firmly. The size of a clone is reported for some rows only, either as once, few or many, or as a class for expanded clones.

D: -
size: -
J: TRBJ2-5
V: TRBV19
CDR3: CASSIRGVVTQYF
DNA: TGTGCCAGTAGTATAAGAGGTGTAGTGACCCAGTACTTC

D: -
size: few
J: TRBJ1-6
V: TRBV7-9
CDR3: CASSSRSGNSPLHF
DNA: TGTGCCAGCAGCTCCCGCTCCGGTAATTCACCCCTCCACTTT

D: -
size: few
J: TRBJ2-7
V: TRBV20-1
CDR3: CSANDRFGGYEQYF
DNA: TGCAGTGCAAATGACAGGTTCGGAGGTTACGAGCAGTACTTC

D: -
size: few
J: TRBJ2-1
V: TRBV10-3
CDR3: CAISGGSSPSSYNEQFF
DNA: TGTGCCATCAGTGGGGGATCTAGCCCCAGCTCCTACAATGAGCAGTTCTTC

D: TRBD1
size: -
J: TRBJ1-1
V: TRBV7-2
CDR3: CASSRDSLSTEAFF
DNA: TGTGCCAGCAGCCGGGACAGTTTGAGCACTGAAGCTTTCTTT

D: -
size: -
J: TRBJ2-1
V: TRBV29-1
CDR3: CSVEGGAVSYNEQFF
DNA: TGCAGCGTTGAAGGCGGGGCGGTCTCCTACAATGAGCAGTTCTTC

D: -
size: few
J: TRBJ2-7
V: TRBV5-6
CDR3: CASSLVDEQYF
DNA: TGTGCCAGCAGCTTGGTCGACGAGCAGTACTTC

D: -
size: few
J: TRBJ2-7
V: TRBV12-3/TRBV12-4
CDR3: CASSSQGGTYEQYF
DNA: TGTGCCAGCAGCTCCCAGGGGGGAACCTACGAGCAGTACTTC

D: -
size: few
J: TRBJ1-4
V: TRBV20-1
CDR3: CSATDREKLFF
DNA: TGCAGTGCTACCGACAGGGAAAAACTGTTTTTT

D: -
size: few
J: TRBJ2-5
V: TRBV4-2
CDR3: CASSQDLAGGSKTQYF
DNA: TGTGCCAGCAGCCAAGATTTGGCAGGGGGGAGCAAGACCCAGTACTTC

D: TRBD1
size: -
J: TRBJ1-1
V: TRBV20-1
CDR3: CSALGQAVTEAFF
DNA: TGCAGTGCTCTCGGACAGGCCGTCACTGAAGCTTTCTTT

D: -
size: -
J: TRBJ1-5
V: TRBV10-3
CDR3: CAISDAGSLTPQHF
DNA: TGTGCCATCAGTGACGCGGGATCCTTAACGCCCCAGCATTTT

D: -
size: few
J: TRBJ2-7
V: TRBV29-1
CDR3: CSVEDRGSYEQYF
DNA: TGCAGCGTTGAAGATCGGGGTAGCTACGAGCAGTACTTC

D: TRBD2
size: -
J: TRBJ2-3
V: TRBV10-3
CDR3: CAISQTSGALKVTSSTDTQYF
DNA: TGTGCCATCAGCCAGACTAGCGGAGCGTTAAAAGTGACATCTAGCACAGATACGCAGTATTTT

D: -
size: -
J: TRBJ2-2
V: TRBV9
CDR3: CASSPREDGISGELFF
DNA: TGTGCCAGCAGCCCCAGGGAGGACGGGATCTCCGGGGAGCTGTTTTTT

D: -
size: -
J: TRBJ1-6
V: TRBV5-1
CDR3: CASSADHNSPLHF
DNA: TGCGCCAGCAGCGCGGACCATAATTCACCCCTCCACTTT

D: TRBD1
size: few
J: TRBJ1-5
V: TRBV11-3
CDR3: CASSPGGHQPQHF
DNA: TGTGCCAGCAGTCCAGGGGGCCATCAGCCCCAGCATTTT

D: -
size: -
J: TRBJ2-7
V: TRBV20-1
CDR3: CSASSPAGRGIYEQYF
DNA: TGCAGTGCTAGCTCTCCGGCAGGGCGGGGAATTTACGAGCAGTACTTC

D: TRBD2
size: few
J: TRBJ2-3
V: TRBV5-1
CDR3: CASTPGGASTDTQYF
DNA: TGCGCCAGCACCCCCGGGGGGGCTAGCACAGATACGCAGTATTTT

D: -
size: few
J: TRBJ1-1
V: TRBV24-1
CDR3: CATSDFKGGRAEAFF
DNA: TGTGCCACCAGTGATTTTAAGGGGGGTAGGGCTGAAGCTTTCTTT

D: TRBD2
size: many
J: TRBJ2-7
V: TRBV7-2
CDR3: CASSLAPGTSSYEQYF
DNA: TGTGCCAGCAGCTTAGCTCCGGGGACTAGCAGCTACGAGCAGTACTTC

D: -
size: few
J: TRBJ2-1
V: TRBV6-5
CDR3: CASRRTLDIYNEQFF
DNA: TGTGCCAGCAGACGAACCCTGGACATTTACAATGAGCAGTTCTTC

D: -
size: few
J: TRBJ1-3
V: TRBV6-5
CDR3: CASSPTVYSGNTIYF
DNA: TGTGCCAGCAGTCCTACCGTTTACTCTGGAAACACCATATATTTT

D: -
size: -
J: TRBJ1-2
V: TRBV5-1
CDR3: CASRSVGGLGYTF
DNA: TGCGCCAGCAGGTCCGTGGGGGGTCTGGGCTACACCTTC

D: TRBD2
size: -
J: TRBJ2-1
V: TRBV4-2
CDR3: CASSQDSGSYNEQFF
DNA: TGTGCCAGCAGCCAAGATAGCGGGAGTTACAATGAGCAGTTCTTC

D: TRBD2
size: -
J: TRBJ2-1
V: TRBV29-1
CDR3: CSVDGGLAEFPNEQFF
DNA: TGCAGCGTTGACGGGGGACTAGCGGAGTTCCCAAATGAGCAGTTCTTC

D: -
size: many
J: TRBJ2-1
V: TRBV6-2/TRBV6-3
CDR3: CASSYSLSVRGKEQFF
DNA: TGTGCCAGCAGTTACTCGCTTAGCGTCCGAGGGAAAGAGCAGTTCTTC

D: TRBD1
size: -
J: TRBJ2-4
V: TRBV5-1
CDR3: CASSLAARTGRNIQYF
DNA: TGCGCCAGCAGCTTGGCCGCCAGGACAGGGAGAAACATTCAGTACTTC

D: -
size: -
J: TRBJ2-7
V: TRBV18
CDR3: CASSPGQTPNEQYF
DNA: TGTGCCAGCTCACCAGGACAGACCCCTAACGAGCAGTACTTC

D: -
size: -
J: TRBJ2-4
V: TRBV7-9
CDR3: CASSSGGKNIQYF
DNA: TGTGCCAGCAGCTCGGGCGGCAAAAACATTCAGTACTTC

D: TRBD1
size: few
J: TRBJ1-6
V: TRBV3-1
CDR3: CASSLDRGNSPLHF
DNA: TGTGCCAGCAGCCTAGACAGGGGTAATTCACCCCTCCACTTT

D: -
size: many
J: TRBJ2-2
V: TRBV7-2
CDR3: CASSLTPLRGPFANTGELFF
DNA: TGTGCCAGCAGCCTAACCCCCTTGCGGGGGCCGTTCGCGAACACCGGGGAGCTGTTTTTT

D: -
size: many
J: TRBJ2-3
V: TRBV20-1
CDR3: CSAPMPASTDTQYF
DNA: TGCAGTGCTCCCATGCCAGCAAGCACAGATACGCAGTATTTT

D: TRBD1
size: few
J: TRBJ2-5
V: TRBV5-1
CDR3: CASSSDRGAETQYF
DNA: TGCGCCAGCAGCTCCGACAGGGGAGCAGAGACCCAGTACTTC

D: -
size: -
J: TRBJ1-3
V: TRBV4-1
CDR3: CASSQGGAGNTIYF
DNA: TGCGCCAGCAGCCAAGGAGGGGCTGGAAACACCATATATTTT

D: TRBD2
size: few
J: TRBJ2-7
V: TRBV5-4
CDR3: CASSLLAGGPHEQYF
DNA: TGTGCCAGCAGCTTGTTGGCGGGAGGGCCCCACGAGCAGTACTTC

D: TRBD2
size: -
J: TRBJ2-7
V: TRBV5-4
CDR3: CASSHESGRALYEQYF
DNA: TGTGCCAGCAGCCACGAAAGCGGGAGGGCCCTCTACGAGCAGTACTTC

D: -
size: few
J: TRBJ2-7
V: TRBV20-1
CDR3: CSASAGGRRFEQYF
DNA: TGCAGTGCTAGTGCCGGAGGGAGGAGATTCGAGCAGTACTTC

D: -
size: few
J: TRBJ2-2
V: TRBV7-2
CDR3: CASSRTRSTGELFF
DNA: TGTGCCAGCAGCCGTACTAGAAGCACCGGGGAGCTGTTTTTT

D: -
size: -
J: TRBJ1-2
V: TRBV10-3
CDR3: CAISESGYGYTF
DNA: TGTGCCATCAGTGAGTCTGGCTATGGCTACACCTTC

D: TRBD1
size: -
J: TRBJ1-2
V: TRBV3-1
CDR3: CASSQGGGGINGYTF
DNA: TGTGCCAGCAGCCAAGGAGGGGGCGGTATCAATGGCTACACCTTC

D: -
size: once
J: TRBJ1-1
V: TRBV14
CDR3: CASSLSNTEAFF
DNA: TGTGCCAGCAGCCTGTCGAACACTGAAGCTTTCTTT

D: TRBD2
size: few
J: TRBJ2-2
V: TRBV12-3/TRBV12-4
CDR3: CASNAWGPIAGVIGELFF
DNA: TGTGCCAGCAATGCATGGGGGCCCATAGCGGGAGTTATCGGGGAGCTGTTTTTT

D: -
size: -
J: TRBJ2-1
V: TRBV11-2
CDR3: CASSPSLGGLKDEQFF
DNA: TGTGCCAGCAGCCCCAGCCTAGGTGGGTTGAAGGATGAGCAGTTCTTC

D: -
size: -
J: TRBJ2-7
V: TRBV2
CDR3: CATNQALTHEQYF
DNA: TGTGCCACAAACCAGGCCCTGACTCACGAGCAGTACTTC